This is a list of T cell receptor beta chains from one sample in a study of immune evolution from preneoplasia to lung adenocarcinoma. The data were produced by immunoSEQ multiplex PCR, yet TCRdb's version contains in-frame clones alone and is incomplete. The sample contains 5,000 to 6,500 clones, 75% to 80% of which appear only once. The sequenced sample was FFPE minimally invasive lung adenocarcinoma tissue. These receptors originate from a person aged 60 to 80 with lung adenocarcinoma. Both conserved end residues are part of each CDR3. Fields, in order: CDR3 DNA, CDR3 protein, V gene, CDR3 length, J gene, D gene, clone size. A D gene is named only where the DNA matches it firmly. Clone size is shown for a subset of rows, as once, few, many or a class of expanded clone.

DNA: TGTGCCAGCAGCTTGAGGCGGGGTAGGGATACGCAGTATTTT
CDR3: CASSLRRGRDTQYF
V: TRBV5-5
length: 14
J: TRBJ2-3
D: -
size: -

DNA: TGTGCCAGCAGTGGGGGGACGGTGTGGCAGGGGCTTAACTATGGCTACACCTTC
CDR3: CASSGGTVWQGLNYGYTF
V: TRBV6-1
length: 18
J: TRBJ1-2
D: -
size: -

DNA: TGTGCCAGCACGCTTAGCGGGAGCTCCTACAATGAGCAGTTCTTC
CDR3: CASTLSGSSYNEQFF
V: TRBV2
length: 15
J: TRBJ2-1
D: TRBD2
size: -

DNA: TGTGCCAGCTCACCACCGGCTCGATCCTACGAGCAGTACTTC
CDR3: CASSPPARSYEQYF
V: TRBV18
length: 14
J: TRBJ2-7
D: -
size: -

DNA: TGTGCCAGCAGTGAAGCATCAGGACCGAGCAATCAGCCCCAGCATTTT
CDR3: CASSEASGPSNQPQHF
V: TRBV6-1
length: 16
J: TRBJ1-5
D: -
size: -

DNA: TGTGCCAGCAGTTTCCGTGGGGCCAACGTCCTGACTTTC
CDR3: CASSFRGANVLTF
V: TRBV28
length: 13
J: TRBJ2-6
D: -
size: -

DNA: TGCGCCAGCAGTAGGGCAGAAACTAAGACCCAGTACTTC
CDR3: CASSRAETKTQYF
V: TRBV5-1
length: 13
J: TRBJ2-5
D: -
size: -

DNA: TGTGCCAGCAGTGAGCCGGGAGACACCGGGGAGCTGTTTTTT
CDR3: CASSEPGDTGELFF
V: TRBV25-1
length: 14
J: TRBJ2-2
D: -
size: few

DNA: TGCGCCAGCAGCTTAGGGCAGGATAATGAAAAACTGTTTTTT
CDR3: CASSLGQDNEKLFF
V: TRBV5-1
length: 14
J: TRBJ1-4
D: -
size: once

DNA: TGTGCCAGCAGCGTAGAGGGGACGGGGCTAAACACTGAAGCTTTCTTT
CDR3: CASSVEGTGLNTEAFF
V: TRBV9
length: 16
J: TRBJ1-1
D: -
size: -

DNA: TGTGCCAGCATTGGACAGGGGCGTATTGATGGCTACACCTTC
CDR3: CASIGQGRIDGYTF
V: TRBV5-6
length: 14
J: TRBJ1-2
D: TRBD1
size: -

DNA: TGTGCCAGCAGTGAAACCCGTAGTGGCAGCGGGAGATCGTACGAGCAGTACTTC
CDR3: CASSETRSGSGRSYEQYF
V: TRBV2
length: 18
J: TRBJ2-7
D: TRBD2
size: -

DNA: TGTGCCAGCGCGAGGGACGTACCCGAGATCTATGGCTACACCTTC
CDR3: CASARDVPEIYGYTF
V: TRBV6-1
length: 15
J: TRBJ1-2
D: -
size: -